What follows is one TCR beta chain and its context. V was cut by 8 bases and J by 4 bases, with 12 bases left in between. Germline CDR1 and CDR2: SNHLY and FYNNEI. There are 12 residues in the CDR3. This record comes from a study of blood T cell repertoires in COVID-19. Background on the study: Material from acute and convalescent COVID-19 was sourced from the United States, Italy and Spain.

Per the original methods: Quantification of nucleated cells was approximated via reference gene primer amplification. Assay used: immunoSEQ multiplex PCR; TCRdb lists only in-frame clones, some missing. That table gives V, J and clone size, and the DNA gave D and trimming. The sample contains about 320,000 clones, approximately 85% of which appear only once. This receptor was obtained from a human donor in a cohort sampled during active COVID-19. What was sequenced was peripheral blood. The V and J genes are TRBV2 and TRBJ2-7; tentatively, D is TRBD1 (5 bases). The CDR3 bases are TGTGCCAGCGGCCAGGGAAAGTACGAGCAGTACTTC. Translated, it gives CASGQGKYEQYF.